This T cell receptor beta chain emerged from a study of T-cell reconstitution after alpha-beta-depleted transplantation in children. At least ten counts were recorded for this clonotype. What it binds is unknown. In germline, CDR1 is SGHRS, CDR2 YFSETQ. The CDR3 spans 13 residues. V dropped 4 bases and J dropped 4; count of bases not matched to a gene: 1. Preparation of the TCRbeta library involved a method that used unique molecular identifiers. TCRdb fed the PCR reads into MiXCR, producing one record per CDR3 protein. Altogether more than 300,000 distinct CDR3 sequences are present, 15% to 20% being singletons, with the ten largest covering just over 40%. General study results and limits: Several hundred graft clones that had expanded were reportedly the source of alpha-beta T cells about two months after transplant.

This receptor was identified in a male patient aged 2 to 9 who had a stem cell transplant for acute lymphoblastic leukemia, so the T cells may come from the graft donor. Specimen: PBMCs, mostly from graft donor cells, collected 360 days after TCRalphabeta/CD19-depleted stem cell transplant. The chain combines TRBV5-1 with TRBJ1-5; 8 nucleotides line up with TRBD1. The CDR3 DNA sequence: TGCGCCAGCAGCCGGACAGGGAATCAGCCCCAGCATTTT. Translating gives CASSRTGNQPQHF.